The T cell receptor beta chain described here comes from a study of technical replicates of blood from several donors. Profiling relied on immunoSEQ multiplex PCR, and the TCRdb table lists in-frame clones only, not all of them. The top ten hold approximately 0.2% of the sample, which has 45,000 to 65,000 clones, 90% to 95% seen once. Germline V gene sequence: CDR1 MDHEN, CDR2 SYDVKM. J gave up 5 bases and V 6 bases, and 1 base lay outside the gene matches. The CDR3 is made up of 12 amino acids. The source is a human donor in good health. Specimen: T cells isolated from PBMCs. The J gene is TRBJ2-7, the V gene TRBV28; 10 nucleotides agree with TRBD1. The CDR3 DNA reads TGTGCCAGCAGCGGGACAGGGGACGAGCAGTACTTC. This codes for CASSGTGDEQYF. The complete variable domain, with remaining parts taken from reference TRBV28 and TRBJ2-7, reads DVKVTQSSRYLVKRTGEKVFLECVQDMDHENMFWYRQDPGLGLRLIYFSYDVKMKEKGDIPEGYSVSREKKERFSLILESASTNQTSMYLCASSGTGDEQYFGPGTRLTVT.